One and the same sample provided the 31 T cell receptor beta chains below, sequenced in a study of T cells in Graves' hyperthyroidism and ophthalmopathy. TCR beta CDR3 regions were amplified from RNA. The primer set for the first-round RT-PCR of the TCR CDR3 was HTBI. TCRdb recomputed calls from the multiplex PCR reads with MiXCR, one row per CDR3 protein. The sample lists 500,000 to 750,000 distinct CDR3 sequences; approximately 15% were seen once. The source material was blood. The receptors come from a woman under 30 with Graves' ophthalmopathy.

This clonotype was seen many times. The CDR3, as DNA: TGCGCCAGCAGCTGGGGACAGGGTTTGAACACTGAAGCTTTCTTT. Encoded protein: CASSWGQGLNTEAFF. This sequence joins TRBV5-1 and TRBJ1-1; TRBD1 matches 9 bases. V lost 3 bases to trimming and J lost 0 bases; unmatched junction nucleotides: 3. The germline V gene has CDR1 SGHRS and CDR2 YFSETQ. The CDR3 covers 15 residues.

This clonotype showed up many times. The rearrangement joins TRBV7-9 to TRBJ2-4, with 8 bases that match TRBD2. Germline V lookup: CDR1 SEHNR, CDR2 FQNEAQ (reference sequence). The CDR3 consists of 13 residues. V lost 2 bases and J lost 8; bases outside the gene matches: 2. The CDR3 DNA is TGTGCCAGCAGCTTAAGCGGGGGAGACATTCAGTACTTC. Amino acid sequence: CASSLSGGDIQYF.

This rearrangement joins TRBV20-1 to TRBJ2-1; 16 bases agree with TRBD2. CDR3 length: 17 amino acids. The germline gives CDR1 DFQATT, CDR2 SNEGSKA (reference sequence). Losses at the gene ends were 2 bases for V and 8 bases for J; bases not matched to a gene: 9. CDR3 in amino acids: CSARPRGLAGGGYEQFF. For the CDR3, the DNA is TGCAGTGCTAGACCCCGGGGACTAGCGGGAGGGGGATATGAGCAGTTCTTC.

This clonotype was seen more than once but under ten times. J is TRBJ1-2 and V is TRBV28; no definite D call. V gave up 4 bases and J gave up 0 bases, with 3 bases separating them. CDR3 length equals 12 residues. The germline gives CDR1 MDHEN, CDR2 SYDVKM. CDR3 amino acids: CASSSTNYGYTF. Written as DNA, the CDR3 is TGTGCCAGCAGTTCTACTAACTATGGCTACACCTTC.

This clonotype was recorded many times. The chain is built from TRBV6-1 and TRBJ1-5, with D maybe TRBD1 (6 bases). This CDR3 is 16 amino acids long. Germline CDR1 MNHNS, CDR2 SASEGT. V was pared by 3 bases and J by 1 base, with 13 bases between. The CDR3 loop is CASSEMGGLSNQPQHF. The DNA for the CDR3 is TGTGCCAGCAGTGAGATGGGGGGCTTAAGCAATCAGCCCCAGCATTTT.

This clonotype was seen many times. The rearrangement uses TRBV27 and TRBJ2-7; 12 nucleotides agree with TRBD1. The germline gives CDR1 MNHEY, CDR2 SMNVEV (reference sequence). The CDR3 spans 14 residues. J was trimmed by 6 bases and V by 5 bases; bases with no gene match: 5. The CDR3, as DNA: TGTGCCAGCAGTGGCCGGGACAGGGGGCTCGAGCAGTACTTC. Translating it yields CASSGRDRGLEQYF.

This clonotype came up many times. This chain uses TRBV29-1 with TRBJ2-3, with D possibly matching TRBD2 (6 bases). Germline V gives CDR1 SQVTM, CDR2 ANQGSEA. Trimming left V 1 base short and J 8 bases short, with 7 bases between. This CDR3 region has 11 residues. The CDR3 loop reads CSVEVGGTQYF. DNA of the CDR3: TGCAGCGTTGAAGTGGGGGGTACGCAGTATTTT.

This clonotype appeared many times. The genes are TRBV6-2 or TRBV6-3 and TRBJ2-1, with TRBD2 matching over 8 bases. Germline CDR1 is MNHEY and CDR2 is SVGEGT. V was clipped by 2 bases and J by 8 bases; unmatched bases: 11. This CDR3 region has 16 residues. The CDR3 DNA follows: TGTGCCAGCAGTTACGGTTCCGGGAGGGCCATCGATGAGCAGTTCTTC. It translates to CASSYGSGRAIDEQFF.

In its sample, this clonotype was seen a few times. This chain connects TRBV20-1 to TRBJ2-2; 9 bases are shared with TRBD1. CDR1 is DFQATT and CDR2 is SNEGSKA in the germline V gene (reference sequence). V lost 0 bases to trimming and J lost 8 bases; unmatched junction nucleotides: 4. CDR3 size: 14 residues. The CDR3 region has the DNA TGCAGTGCTAGAGACCCGGACAGGGGTGGGGAGCTGTTTTTT. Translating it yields CSARDPDRGGELFF.

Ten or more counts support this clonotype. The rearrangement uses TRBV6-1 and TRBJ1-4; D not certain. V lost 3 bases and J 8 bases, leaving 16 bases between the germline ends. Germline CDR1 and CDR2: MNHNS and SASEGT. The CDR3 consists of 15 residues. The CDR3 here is CASSDVHGRGEKLFF. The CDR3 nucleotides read TGTGCCAGCAGTGATGTACATGGGCGAGGGGAAAAACTGTTTTTT.

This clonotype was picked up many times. This CDR3 reads CASRYGTFYEQYF. The DNA of the CDR3 is TGTGCCAGCAGATATGGGACCTTCTACGAGCAGTACTTC. The chain couples TRBV28 to TRBJ2-7; the D call may be TRBD1 or TRBD2 (5 bases each). This CDR3 is 13 amino acids long. V was cut by 6 bases and J by 3 bases, with 12 bases left in between. Germline CDR1 MDHEN, CDR2 SYDVKM.

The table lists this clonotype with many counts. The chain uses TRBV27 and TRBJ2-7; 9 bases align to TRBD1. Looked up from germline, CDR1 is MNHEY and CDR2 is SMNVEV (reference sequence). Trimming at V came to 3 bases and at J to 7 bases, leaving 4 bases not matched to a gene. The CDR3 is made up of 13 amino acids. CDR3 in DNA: TGTGCCAGCAGTTTGGGACAGGGTGGGGAGCAGTACTTC. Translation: CASSLGQGGEQYF.

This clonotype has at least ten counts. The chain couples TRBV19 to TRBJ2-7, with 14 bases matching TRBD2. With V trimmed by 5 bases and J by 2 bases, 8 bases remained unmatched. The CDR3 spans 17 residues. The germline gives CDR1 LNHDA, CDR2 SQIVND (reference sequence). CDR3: CASSLGTSGRRTYEQYF. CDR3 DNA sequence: TGTGCCAGTAGTCTCGGGACTAGCGGGAGAAGGACCTACGAGCAGTACTTC.

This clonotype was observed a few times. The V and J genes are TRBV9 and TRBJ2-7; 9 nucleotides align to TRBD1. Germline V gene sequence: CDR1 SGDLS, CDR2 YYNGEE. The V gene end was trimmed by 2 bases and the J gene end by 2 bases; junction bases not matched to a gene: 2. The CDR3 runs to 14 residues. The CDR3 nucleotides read TGTGCCAGCAGCGTGGACAGGGGCCCCTACGAGCAGTACTTC. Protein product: CASSVDRGPYEQYF. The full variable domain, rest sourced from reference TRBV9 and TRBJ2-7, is DSGVTQTPKHLITATGQRVTLRCSPRSGDLSVYWYQQSLDQGLQFLIQYYNGEERAKGNILERFSAQQFPDLHSELNLSSLELGDSALYFCASSVDRGPYEQYFGPGTRLTVT.

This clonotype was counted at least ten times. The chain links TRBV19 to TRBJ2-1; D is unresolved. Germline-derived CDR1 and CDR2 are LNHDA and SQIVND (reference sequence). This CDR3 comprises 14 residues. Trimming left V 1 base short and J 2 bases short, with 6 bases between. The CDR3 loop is CASSIGETYNEQFF. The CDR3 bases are TGTGCCAGTAGTATAGGGGAAACCTACAATGAGCAGTTCTTC.

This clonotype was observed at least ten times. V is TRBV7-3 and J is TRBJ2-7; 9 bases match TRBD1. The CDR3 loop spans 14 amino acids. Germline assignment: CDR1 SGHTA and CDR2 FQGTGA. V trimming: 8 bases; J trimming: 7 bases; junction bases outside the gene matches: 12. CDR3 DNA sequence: TGTGCCAGCCTTCCGACAGGGGGTTCCGGGGAGCAGTACTTC. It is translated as CASLPTGGSGEQYF.

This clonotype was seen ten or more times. CDR3 nucleotide sequence: TGTGCCATCAGTGAGTCTGAGCGGGGGGAGCAGTACTTC. Residues: CAISESERGEQYF. The V gene is TRBV10-3, the J gene TRBJ2-7; 8 bases map to TRBD2. The CDR3 runs 13 residues. Trimming took 0 bases from V and 7 from J; bases not matched to a gene: 2. Germline V gene sequence: CDR1 ENHRY, CDR2 SYGVKD.

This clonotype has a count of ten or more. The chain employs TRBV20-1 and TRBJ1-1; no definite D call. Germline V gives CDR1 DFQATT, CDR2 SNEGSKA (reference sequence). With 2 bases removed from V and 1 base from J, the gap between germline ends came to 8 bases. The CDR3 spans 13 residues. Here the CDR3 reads CSARRVGNTEAFF. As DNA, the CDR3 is TGCAGTGCTAGAAGGGTGGGGAACACTGAAGCTTTCTTT.

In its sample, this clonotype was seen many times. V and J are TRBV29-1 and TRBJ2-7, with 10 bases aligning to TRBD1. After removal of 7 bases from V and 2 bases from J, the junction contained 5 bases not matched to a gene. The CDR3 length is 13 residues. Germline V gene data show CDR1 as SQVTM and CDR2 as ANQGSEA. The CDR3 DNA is TGCAGCGCCGGGGACAGGGGACCCTACGAGCAGTACTTC. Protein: CSAGDRGPYEQYF.

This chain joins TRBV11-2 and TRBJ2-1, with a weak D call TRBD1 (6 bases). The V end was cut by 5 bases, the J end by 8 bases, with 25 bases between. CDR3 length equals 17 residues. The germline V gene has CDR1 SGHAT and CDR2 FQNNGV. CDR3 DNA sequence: TGTGCCAGCAGCCAAGATCGACTGGGACATCGCGACCATGAGCAGTTCTTC. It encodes CASSQDRLGHRDHEQFF.

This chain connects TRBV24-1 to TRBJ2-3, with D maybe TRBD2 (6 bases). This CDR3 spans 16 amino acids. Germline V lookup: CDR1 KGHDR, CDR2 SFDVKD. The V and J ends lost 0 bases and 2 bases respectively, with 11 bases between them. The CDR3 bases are TGTGCCACCAGTGATTTGAGGAGGGGTAACACAGATACGCAGTATTTT. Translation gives CATSDLRRGNTDTQYF.

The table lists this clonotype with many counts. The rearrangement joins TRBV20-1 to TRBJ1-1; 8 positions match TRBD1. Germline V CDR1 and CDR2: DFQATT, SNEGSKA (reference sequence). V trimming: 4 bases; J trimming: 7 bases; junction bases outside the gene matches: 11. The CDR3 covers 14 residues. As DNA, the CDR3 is TGCAGTGCTACGGGGACAGGTTACATGGGTGAAGCTTTCTTT. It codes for CSATGTGYMGEAFF.

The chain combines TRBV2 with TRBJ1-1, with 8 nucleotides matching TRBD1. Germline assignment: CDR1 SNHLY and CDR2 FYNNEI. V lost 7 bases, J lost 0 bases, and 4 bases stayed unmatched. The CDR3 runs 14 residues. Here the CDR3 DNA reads TGTGCCAGCACCGGGACAGGTTTGAACACTGAAGCTTTCTTT. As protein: CASTGTGLNTEAFF.

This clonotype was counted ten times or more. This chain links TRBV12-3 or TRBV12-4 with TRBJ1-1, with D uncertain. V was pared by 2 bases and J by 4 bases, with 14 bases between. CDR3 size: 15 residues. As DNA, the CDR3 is TGTGCCAGCAGTTTAAGGGTAACTTCTGGCACTGAAGCTTTCTTT. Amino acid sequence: CASSLRVTSGTEAFF.

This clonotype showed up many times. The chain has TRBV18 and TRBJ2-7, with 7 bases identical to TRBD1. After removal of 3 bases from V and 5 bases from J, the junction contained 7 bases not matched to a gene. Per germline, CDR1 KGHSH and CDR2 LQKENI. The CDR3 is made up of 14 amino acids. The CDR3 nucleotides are TGTGCCAGCTCACCTTTGGCACAGGGGAACGAGCAGTACTTC. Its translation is CASSPLAQGNEQYF.

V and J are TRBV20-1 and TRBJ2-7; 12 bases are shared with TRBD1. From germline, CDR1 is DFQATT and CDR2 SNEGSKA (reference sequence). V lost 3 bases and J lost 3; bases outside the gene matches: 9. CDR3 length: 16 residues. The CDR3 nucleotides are TGCAGTGCTAGCGGGACCGGGACAGGGGGCTTCTACGAGCAGTACTTC. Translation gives CSASGTGTGGFYEQYF.

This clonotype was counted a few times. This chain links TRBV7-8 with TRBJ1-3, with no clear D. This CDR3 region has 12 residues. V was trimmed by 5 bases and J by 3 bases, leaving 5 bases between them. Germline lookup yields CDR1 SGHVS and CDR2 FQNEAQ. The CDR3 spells CASSPNGNTIYF. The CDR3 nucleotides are TGTGCCAGCAGCCCTAATGGAAACACCATATATTTT.

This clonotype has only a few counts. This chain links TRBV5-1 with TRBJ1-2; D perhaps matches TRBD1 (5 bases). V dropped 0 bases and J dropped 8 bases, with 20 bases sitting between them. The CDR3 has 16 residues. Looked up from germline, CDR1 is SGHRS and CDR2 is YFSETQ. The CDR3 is CASSLDDRRGGMGYTF. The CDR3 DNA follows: TGCGCCAGCAGCTTGGATGACAGAAGAGGTGGAATGGGCTACACCTTC.

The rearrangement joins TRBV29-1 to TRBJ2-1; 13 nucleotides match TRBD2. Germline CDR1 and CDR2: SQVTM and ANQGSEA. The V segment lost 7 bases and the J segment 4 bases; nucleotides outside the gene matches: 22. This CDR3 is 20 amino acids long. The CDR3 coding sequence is TGCAGCGCCGTTAATAGTGGACTAGCGGGAGTGGTTATTTTGTACAATGAGCAGTTCTTC. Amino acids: CSAVNSGLAGVVILYNEQFF.

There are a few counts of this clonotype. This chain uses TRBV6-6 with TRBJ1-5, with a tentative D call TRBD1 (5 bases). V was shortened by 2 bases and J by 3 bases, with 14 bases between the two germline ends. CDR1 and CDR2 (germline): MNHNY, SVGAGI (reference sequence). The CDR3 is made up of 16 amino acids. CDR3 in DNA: TGTGCCAGCAGTTACGAGGGACTCCAATACAATCAGCCCCAGCATTTT. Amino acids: CASSYEGLQYNQPQHF.

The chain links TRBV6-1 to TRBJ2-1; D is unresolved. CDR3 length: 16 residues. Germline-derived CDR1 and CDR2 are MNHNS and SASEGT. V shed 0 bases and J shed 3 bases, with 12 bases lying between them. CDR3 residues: CASSEAPGRDYNEQFF. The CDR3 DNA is TGTGCCAGCAGTGAAGCGCCGGGTAGAGACTACAATGAGCAGTTCTTC.